The TCR beta chain under discussion was sequenced for a study of shared clonotypes between healthy human individuals (dated by TCRdb to about 2020). Background on the whole study: A few men and a couple of women, aged 18 to 49 years, made up the cohort. To increase sequencing depth and limit assay-specific biases, TCR repertoire library preparation and sequencing were carried out by different laboratories using diverse techniques. Per donor, three plates each were used for CD4 naive and CD4 memory, two for CD8 naive, and one for CD8 memory. Blood TCR repertoires of about 5 healthy adults were deeply sequenced to estimate repertoire size and the extent of clonotype sharing between individuals. Each donor's leukapheresis produced roughly between roughly 0.85 and 10 billion PBMCs.

This clone was observed once. There is no known antigen for this receptor. It has no much larger one-base neighbor in the sample; base qualities were not kept. Via the germline V gene, CDR1 is SGHRS and CDR2 YFSETQ. The junction shows trimming of 2 bases on V and 5 bases on J, plus 10 bases between the germline ends. Measured from the cysteine to the phenylalanine, the CDR3 is 14 residues long. Just CDR3 DNA is preserved here, 42 bases in frame from base 1. Donors were healthy HIV-negative adults with no recently reported acute infections or vaccinations. All donors were Caucasian adults living in Nashville, Tennessee, USA. CD4+ T cells were enriched by magnetic negative selection; naive cells were then positively selected on CD45RA, and the negative fraction formed the memory subset. Blood was obtained by leukapheresis, after which PBMCs were separated by Ficoll-Histopaque density gradient centrifugation and cryopreserved in liquid nitrogen vapor phase. Analytical flow cytometry was used to check the purity and quantity of each magnetically sorted T cell population. Genomic DNA was isolated from each sorted fraction and quantified by UV absorbance on a Nanodrop 2000c.

Using the deep immunoSEQ assay, multiplex PCR amplified TCR CDR3 regions from genomic DNA. Extracted genomic DNA from each cell subset was distributed evenly across all wells of several immunoSEQ 96-well plates, and each plate was treated as a replicate. Each replicate PCR for sorted subsets received about 200 ng genomic DNA, equal to tens of thousands of T cell genomes. Purified libraries were measured with a Qubit 3.0 fluorometer, size-checked on a Bioanalyzer 2100, and measured again with the KAPA Library Quantification kit. A separate single-read 150-cycle Illumina NextSeq 550 flow cell was used to sequence each immunoSEQ 96-well plate. Per the source publication's procedure: Because the immunoSEQ output held only junctional sequences and lacked quality scores, the filtering could not match the filtering applied to full-length reads. To assign V/J genes and CDR3, sequences were annotated using PyIR, a Python wrapper for IgBLAST v1.9, with IMGT germline references. Reads with weak V/J assignments (E-value above 1e-6), missing CDR3, stop codons, out-of-frame junctions, or ambiguous translated residues were removed. V3J clonotypes were defined by identical inferred V gene, J gene, and CDR3 amino acid sequence. Percentage overlap between repertoires was calculated by dividing the number of shared unique clonotypes by the size of the smaller repertoire. RTK rarefaction, the Chao1 estimator, and Recon v2.1 estimates of unobserved clonotypes were used to assess repertoire richness. OLGA was used to compute generation probabilities for all TCRbeta clonotypes that the gDNA method yielded from a few donors. Entries here come from immuneACCESS through TCRdb and include only in-frame sequences with V and J called. Some clones fail to appear in such tables; in the studies checked, an unresolved V gene covers under half of the shortfall, and the cause of the remainder is unknown. That table is the source of V, J and clone size, and D and trimming were worked out from the DNA. This sample holds more than 2,000,000 clones; 85% to 95% were observed only once. The ten largest clones add up to around 0.4% of the sample.

Here is what the overall study found, with its caveats: Based on pairwise subsampling, the degree of clonotype sharing among donors was expected to be affected by sequencing depth. Rarefaction of sorted-subset datasets indicated incomplete sequencing despite the large sequencing depth. Across several donors, roughly 5.4% of naive CD4, roughly 3.5% of naive CD8, about 2.3% of memory CD4, and around 0.4% of memory CD8 clonotypes were shared. Clonotypes shared by all four sorted-subset donors showed higher generation probabilities than non-shared clonotypes. Sampling was limited to blood, and TCR repertoires in tissue likely differ from TCR repertoires in blood. Because the study included a small number of donors, the genetic and exposure-history diversity represented was limited. Larger estimated clonotype richness was generally found for naive subsets than for memory subsets.

The origin of this receptor is a man between 18 and 29 years old in good health. Some clones in this sample may be carry-over from other donors' samples. Sequences were obtained from naive CD4+ T cells from PBMCs. The cell subset or site tag for this specimen amounts to: CD45RA+ positively selected. The sequence joins TRBV5-1 to TRBJ2-2; the best D guess is TRBD1, with 6 bases matching. Read as DNA, the sequence is TGCGCCAGCAGCTTACAGGGTTTTACCGGGGAGCTGTTTTTT. This encodes CASSLQGFTGELFF.